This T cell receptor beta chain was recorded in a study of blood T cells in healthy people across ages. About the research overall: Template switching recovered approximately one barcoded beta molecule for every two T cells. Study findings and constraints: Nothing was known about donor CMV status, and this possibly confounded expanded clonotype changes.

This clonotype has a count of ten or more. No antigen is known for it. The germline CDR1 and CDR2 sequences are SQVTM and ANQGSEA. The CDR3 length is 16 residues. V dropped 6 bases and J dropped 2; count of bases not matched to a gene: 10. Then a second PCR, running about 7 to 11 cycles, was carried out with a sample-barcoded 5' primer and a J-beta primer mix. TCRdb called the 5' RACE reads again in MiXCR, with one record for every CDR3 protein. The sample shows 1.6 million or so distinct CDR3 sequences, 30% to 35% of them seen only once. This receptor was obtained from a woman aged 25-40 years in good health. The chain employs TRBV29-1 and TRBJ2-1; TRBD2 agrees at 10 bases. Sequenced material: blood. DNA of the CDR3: TGCAGCGTGGCAGGGACTAGCGATCGAGCCTACAATGAGCAGTTCTTC. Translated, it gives CSVAGTSDRAYNEQFF.